A selection of T cell receptor beta chains follows, all from one sample in a study of tumor-infiltrating lymphocytes in localized non-small cell lung cancer. Profiled with immunoSEQ multiplex PCR; TCRdb holds only in-frame clones, not every one. In the table there are about 8,400 clones, almost 80% of which are singletons. The sample was uninvolved lung tissue not adjacent to the tumor. These receptors all come from a human donor with non-small cell lung cancer. Each CDR3 is given with its conserved first and last residue. Each record gives: J gene, D gene, V gene, clone size, CDR3 protein, CDR3 DNA. D genes are given only for firm matches. Where a row states a size, it is once, few, many or the class of an expanded clone; other rows omit it.

TRBJ2-5,-,TRBV4-1,-,CASSQDSAGWQETQYF,TGCGCCAGCAGCCAAGATTCGGCAGGGTGGCAAGAGACCCAGTACTTC
TRBJ2-5,TRBD1,TRBV9,few,CASSVQGDRETQYF,TGTGCCAGCAGCGTACAGGGGGATAGGGAGACCCAGTACTTC
TRBJ1-2,-,TRBV28,-,CASSFPGNYGYTF,TGTGCCAGCAGTTTTCCCGGGAACTATGGCTACACCTTC
TRBJ1-1,-,TRBV19,-,CASTRLVGLGTEAFF,TGTGCCAGTACTCGGCTGGTAGGGTTGGGTACTGAAGCTTTCTTT
TRBJ2-7,-,TRBV28,-,CASSLVGNEQYF,TGTGCCAGCAGTTTAGTAGGGAACGAGCAGTACTTC
TRBJ2-7,TRBD1,TRBV13,-,CASSGSTGTGGVRQYF,TGTGCCAGCAGCGGTTCTACCGGGACAGGGGGCGTAAGGCAGTACTTC
TRBJ1-1,-,TRBV9,-,CASRGPNTEAFF,TGTGCCAGCAGGGGGCCGAACACTGAAGCTTTCTTT
TRBJ1-2,-,TRBV7-8,-,CASSSSLPRGGYGYTF,TGTGCCAGCAGCTCCAGCCTCCCTCGGGGCGGCTATGGCTACACCTTC
TRBJ1-5,-,TRBV28,-,CASRTFGINNQPQHF,TGTGCCAGCAGGACGTTCGGGATCAACAATCAGCCCCAGCATTTT
TRBJ1-1,-,TRBV30,-,CAWSTGFAGSTEAFF,TGTGCCTGGAGTACGGGGTTCGCCGGGAGCACTGAAGCTTTCTTT
TRBJ1-2,-,TRBV28,-,CASSLATEVLSDYGYTF,TGTGCCAGCAGTTTGGCGACGGAGGTCCTATCGGACTATGGCTACACCTTC
TRBJ1-1,TRBD1,TRBV5-1,-,CASSFQGATEAFF,TGCGCCAGCAGCTTTCAGGGGGCCACTGAAGCTTTCTTT
TRBJ1-4,TRBD1,TRBV27,-,CASSLRQGWATNEKLFF,TGTGCCAGCAGTTTGAGACAGGGGTGGGCAACTAATGAAAAACTGTTTTTT
TRBJ2-2,TRBD2,TRBV27,-,CASSLTRLAGGPGTGELFF,TGTGCCAGCAGTTTAACGAGACTAGCGGGAGGGCCGGGCACCGGGGAGCTGTTTTTT
TRBJ1-1,-,TRBV7-9,-,CASSHGRITEAFF,TGTGCCAGCAGCCATGGGCGAATAACTGAAGCTTTCTTT
TRBJ1-2,-,TRBV28,-,CASSLYRDRYGYTF,TGTGCCAGCAGTTTATACAGGGACCGATATGGCTACACCTTC
TRBJ2-1,-,TRBV11-2,-,CASSLTSLGQFF,TGTGCCAGCAGCTTAACTAGCCTCGGGCAGTTCTTC
TRBJ1-2,-,TRBV27,-,CASSFGYTGPNYGYTF,TGTGCCAGCAGTTTCGGTTACACAGGGCCTAACTATGGCTACACCTTC
TRBJ2-5,TRBD2,TRBV7-2,-,CASSSRLANQETQYF,TGTGCCAGCAGCTCCCGACTAGCGAACCAAGAGACCCAGTACTTC
TRBJ2-7,-,TRBV18,-,CASSPTKGEGSYEQYF,TGTGCCAGCTCACCCACTAAGGGTGAAGGTTCCTACGAGCAGTACTTC
TRBJ2-5,-,TRBV7-2,-,CASSFAGQETQYF,TGTGCCAGCAGCTTTGCCGGCCAAGAGACCCAGTACTTC
TRBJ2-7,TRBD2,TRBV4-1,-,CASSHPGLAGGPGQDEQYF,TGCGCCAGCAGCCACCCCGGACTAGCGGGAGGCCCGGGGCAGGACGAGCAGTACTTC
TRBJ2-1,TRBD2,TRBV28,-,CASSPGLEGDEQFF,TGTGCCAGCAGTCCCGGACTAGAGGGCGATGAGCAGTTCTTC
TRBJ2-7,TRBD2,TRBV29-1,-,CSVGGGLAGVPSYEQYF,TGCAGCGTTGGGGGCGGGCTAGCGGGAGTTCCTTCCTACGAGCAGTACTTC
TRBJ2-3,TRBD2,TRBV28,-,CASSLQTSGRIDTQYF,TGTGCCAGCAGTTTGCAGACTAGCGGGAGAATAGATACGCAGTATTTT
TRBJ2-3,TRBD2,TRBV7-2,-,CASSKREALDTQYF,TGTGCCAGCAGTAAGCGGGAGGCCCTAGATACGCAGTATTTT
TRBJ1-2,-,TRBV5-4,few,CASSFDRQANYGYTF,TGTGCCAGCAGTTTTGACAGGCAAGCTAACTATGGCTACACCTTC
TRBJ1-5,TRBD1,TRBV6-5,once,CASSREPDRDQPQHF,TGTGCCAGCAGTCGAGAGCCGGACAGGGACCAGCCCCAGCATTTT
TRBJ1-2,-,TRBV5-8,-,CASSPDGGTNYGYTF,TGTGCCAGCAGTCCTGACGGGGGTACTAACTATGGCTACACCTTC
TRBJ2-3,-,TRBV5-1,-,CASSLYLSTDTQYF,TGCGCCAGCAGCTTGTACCTGTCCACAGATACGCAGTATTTT
TRBJ1-1,-,TRBV11-1,-,CASSLGRGGTEAFF,TGTGCCAGCAGCCTCGGGAGGGGGGGCACTGAAGCTTTCTTT
TRBJ2-7,-,TRBV6-6,-,CASSYSLGAYEQYF,TGTGCCAGCAGTTACAGTCTAGGGGCCTACGAGCAGTACTTC
TRBJ1-1,-,TRBV5-6,-,CASNPAVNTEAFF,TGTGCCAGCAACCCAGCCGTGAACACTGAAGCTTTCTTT
TRBJ2-3,TRBD1,TRBV5-5,-,CASRVRTGGTDTQYF,TGTGCCAGCAGGGTGAGGACAGGGGGCACAGATACGCAGTATTTT
TRBJ2-7,-,TRBV20-1,-,CSARNVHEQYF,TGCAGTGCTAGGAACGTCCACGAGCAGTACTTC
TRBJ1-6,-,TRBV7-9,-,CASTPNSPLHF,TGTGCCAGCACCCCCAATTCACCCCTCCACTTT
TRBJ1-1,TRBD1,TRBV4-1,-,CASSQDRGERVAFF,TGCGCCAGCAGTCAAGACAGGGGAGAAAGGGTAGCTTTCTTT
TRBJ1-5,TRBD1,TRBV7-6,-,CASSSGQVGQPQHF,TGTGCCAGCAGCTCCGGACAGGTGGGGCAGCCCCAGCATTTT
TRBJ1-6,-,TRBV6-1,-,CASSEYTVYNSPLHF,TGTGCCAGCAGTGAATACACGGTCTATAATTCACCCCTCCACTTT
TRBJ1-4,TRBD1,TRBV2,-,CATQGAGEKLFF,TGTGCCACACAGGGGGCCGGGGAAAAACTGTTTTTT
TRBJ2-7,TRBD1,TRBV19,-,CASSWDSQSSYEQYF,TGTGCCAGTAGTTGGGACAGTCAAAGCTCCTACGAGCAGTACTTC
TRBJ2-7,-,TRBV11-2,few,CASSPNPSYEQYF,TGTGCCAGCAGCCCGAATCCCTCTTACGAGCAGTACTTC
TRBJ2-1,-,TRBV5-6,-,CASSLEVGWFNEQFF,TGTGCCAGCAGCTTGGAGGTAGGATGGTTCAATGAGCAGTTCTTC
TRBJ2-3,TRBD2,TRBV28,-,CASSSTSTSGISTDTQYF,TGTGCCAGCAGTTCAACCTCGACTAGCGGGATTAGCACAGATACGCAGTATTTT
TRBJ2-1,TRBD2,TRBV5-1,-,CASSLSHAGGGYNEQFF,TGCGCCAGCAGCTTGTCCCACGCGGGAGGAGGCTACAATGAGCAGTTCTTC
TRBJ1-6,TRBD1,TRBV5-6,-,CASSFGTGGASPLHF,TGTGCCAGCAGCTTTGGGACAGGGGGCGCTTCACCCCTCCACTTT
TRBJ1-2,-,TRBV6-4,few,CASSDRGIGYTF,TGTGCCAGCAGTGACAGGGGGATTGGCTACACCTTC
TRBJ2-7,TRBD2,TRBV10-2,-,CASSFSGSGSYEQYF,TGCGCCAGCAGCTTTAGCGGGAGTGGGTCCTACGAGCAGTACTTC
TRBJ2-7,-,TRBV29-1,few,CSVARGVYEQYF,TGCAGCGTTGCCAGGGGGGTCTACGAGCAGTACTTC